This TCR beta chain was recovered during a study of blood T cell repertoires in COVID-19. Some clones are missing from TCRdb's copy, which holds only in-frame ones; the method was immunoSEQ multiplex PCR. Of about 280,000 clones in the sample, around 84% are singletons; the top ten hold 2.5%. This CDR3 is 14 amino acids long. CDR1 and CDR2 (germline): DFQATT, SNEGSKA (reference sequence). Trimming pared 3 bases from V and 1 base from J, leaving 12 bases between. The rearrangement uses TRBV20-1 and TRBJ1-1; possibly TRBD1 for D (5 bases). The source of this sequence is a woman in her fifties or sixties who had recovered from COVID-19. What was sequenced was PBMCs or T cells enriched from blood (not recorded which). This CDR3 is CSASAGSRNTEAFF. The CDR3 DNA reads TGCAGTGCTAGTGCAGGGTCGCGGAACACTGAAGCTTTCTTT.